This paragraph reports one TCR beta chain. Its target is not known. Each sample yielded at least 5 micrograms of PBMC total RNA. This sample stems from a study of blood T cells in healthy people across ages. V shed 5 bases and J shed 5 bases, with 15 bases lying between them. Germline CDR1 MNHNY, CDR2 SVGAGI (reference sequence). CDR3 length equals 14 residues. Primers used in a second PCR of roughly 6 to 12 cycles were a sample-barcoded 5' primer and a J-beta primer mix. There were at least 3 million CDR3-containing paired-end reads obtained from each sample. One entry per CDR3 protein results from TCRdb running MiXCR on the 5' RACE reads. The table lists fewer than 2 million distinct CDR3 sequences, roughly two fifths of them singletons. Notes on the study in general: Diversity estimates from one million T cells were considered underestimates. Both higher diversity and more naive CD4+ cells marked long-lived donors when set against aged donors.

Sequenced input: blood. This chain joins TRBV6-6 and TRBJ1-2, with D unclear. The clonotype comes from a human donor in good health. CDR3 in DNA: TGTGCCAGCAGTCAACCAGAGTTAGTATATGGCTACACCTTC. This sequence encodes CASSQPELVYGYTF.